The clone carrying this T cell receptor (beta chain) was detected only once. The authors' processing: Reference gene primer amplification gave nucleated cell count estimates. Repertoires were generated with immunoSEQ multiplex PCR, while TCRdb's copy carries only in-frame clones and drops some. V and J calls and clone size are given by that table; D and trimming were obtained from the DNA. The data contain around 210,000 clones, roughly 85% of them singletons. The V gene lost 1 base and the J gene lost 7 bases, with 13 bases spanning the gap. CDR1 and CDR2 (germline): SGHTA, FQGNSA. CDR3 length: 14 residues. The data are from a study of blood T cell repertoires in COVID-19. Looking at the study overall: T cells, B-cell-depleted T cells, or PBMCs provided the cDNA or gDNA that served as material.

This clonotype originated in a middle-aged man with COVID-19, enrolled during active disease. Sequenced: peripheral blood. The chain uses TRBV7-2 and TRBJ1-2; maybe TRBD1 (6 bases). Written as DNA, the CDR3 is TGTGCCAGCAGCTTAGACGGGGGGCGAGGTGGCTACACCTTC. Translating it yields CASSLDGGRGGYTF.